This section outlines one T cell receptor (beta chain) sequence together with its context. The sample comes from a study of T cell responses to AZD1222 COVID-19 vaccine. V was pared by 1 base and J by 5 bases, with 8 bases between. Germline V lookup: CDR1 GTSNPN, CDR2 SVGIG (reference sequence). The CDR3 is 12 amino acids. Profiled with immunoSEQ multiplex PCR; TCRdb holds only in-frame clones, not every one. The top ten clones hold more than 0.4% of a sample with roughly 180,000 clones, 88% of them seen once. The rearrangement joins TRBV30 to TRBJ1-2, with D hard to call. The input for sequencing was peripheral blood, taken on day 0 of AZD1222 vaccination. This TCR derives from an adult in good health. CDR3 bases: TGTGCCTGGAGTGCCCGAGAGTATGGCTACACCTTC. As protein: CAWSAREYGYTF.